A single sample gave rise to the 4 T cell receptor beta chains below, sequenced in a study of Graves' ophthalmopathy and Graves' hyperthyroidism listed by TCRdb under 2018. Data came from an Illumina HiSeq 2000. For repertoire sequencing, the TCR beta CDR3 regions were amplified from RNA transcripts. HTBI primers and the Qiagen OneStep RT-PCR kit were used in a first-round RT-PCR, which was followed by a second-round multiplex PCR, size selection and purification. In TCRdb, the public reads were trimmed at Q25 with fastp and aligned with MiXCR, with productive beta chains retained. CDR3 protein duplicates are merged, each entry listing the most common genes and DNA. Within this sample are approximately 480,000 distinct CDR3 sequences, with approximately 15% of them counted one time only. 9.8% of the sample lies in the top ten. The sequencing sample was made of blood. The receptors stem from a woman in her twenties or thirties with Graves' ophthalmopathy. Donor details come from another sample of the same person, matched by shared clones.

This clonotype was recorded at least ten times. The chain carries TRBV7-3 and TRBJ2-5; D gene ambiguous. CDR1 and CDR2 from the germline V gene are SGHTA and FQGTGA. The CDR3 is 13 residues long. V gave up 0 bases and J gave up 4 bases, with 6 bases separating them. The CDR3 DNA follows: TGTGCCAGCAGCTTAACGTTTGCAGAGACCCAGTACTTC. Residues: CASSLTFAETQYF.

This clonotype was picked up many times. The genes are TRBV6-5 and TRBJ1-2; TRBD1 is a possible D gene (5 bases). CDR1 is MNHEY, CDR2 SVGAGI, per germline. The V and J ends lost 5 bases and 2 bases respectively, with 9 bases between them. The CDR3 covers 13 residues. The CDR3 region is CASSPRDNYGYTF. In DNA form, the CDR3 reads TGTGCCAGCAGTCCACGGGACAACTATGGCTACACCTTC.

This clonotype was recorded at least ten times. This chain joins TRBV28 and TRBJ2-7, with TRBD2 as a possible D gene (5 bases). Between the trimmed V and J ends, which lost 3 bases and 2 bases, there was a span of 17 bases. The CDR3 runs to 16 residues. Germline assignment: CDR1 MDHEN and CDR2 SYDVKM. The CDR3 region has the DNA TGTGCCAGCAGTTTGTCCCCCGAGGGCTCCACCTACGAGCAGTACTTC. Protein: CASSLSPEGSTYEQYF.

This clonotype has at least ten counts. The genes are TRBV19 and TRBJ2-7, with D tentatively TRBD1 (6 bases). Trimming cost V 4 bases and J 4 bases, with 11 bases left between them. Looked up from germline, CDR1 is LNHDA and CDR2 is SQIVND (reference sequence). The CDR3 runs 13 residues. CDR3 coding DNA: TGTGCCAGTAGTACGACAGGTTCGTACGAGCAGTACTTC. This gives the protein CASSTTGSYEQYF.